This note documents a single T cell receptor (beta chain) sequence. The sort gate was single viable CD3+CD4+CD8-CD45RO+ cells for memory CD4+ T cells. The assay was immunoSEQ multiplex PCR, and TCRdb's table has in-frame clones only and misses some. The sample includes some 50,000 clones, around 81% of them seen just once. This sample stems from a study of memory CD4+ T cells and cytomegalovirus serostatus. Trimming at V came to 4 bases and at J to 2 bases, leaving 7 bases not matched to a gene. The V gene's germline CDR1 is SGHRS and CDR2 YFSETQ. This CDR3 has 15 amino acids. Sequencing was done on a sample of memory CD4+ T cells from blood. This clonotype was sampled from an adult in good health and CMV-seronegative. The genes are TRBV5-1 and TRBJ2-5, with 8 bases fitting TRBD2. The CDR3 loop reads CASSTQAGAQETQYF. The CDR3, as DNA: TGCGCCAGCAGCACTCAAGCGGGAGCGCAAGAGACCCAGTACTTC. Complete variable domain (other parts from reference TRBV5-1 and TRBJ2-5): KAGVTQTPRYLIKTRGQQVTLSCSPISGHRSVSWYQQTPGQGLQFLFEYFSETQRNKGNFPGRFSGRQFSNSRSEMNVSTLELGDSALYLCASSTQAGAQETQYFGPGTRLLVL.